This T cell receptor (beta chain) derives from a study of blood T cell repertoires in COVID-19. In the study overall: Samples representing acute and convalescent COVID-19 were sourced from the United States, Italy and Spain.

This clone showed up just a few times. Original handling: By means of reference gene primer amplification, nucleated cell counts were estimated. Repertoires were generated with immunoSEQ multiplex PCR, while TCRdb's copy carries only in-frame clones and drops some. The V and J calls and clone size come from that table; D and trimming were worked out from the DNA. The table lists around 280,000 clones, about 90% of them singletons. The sample was peripheral blood. The clonotype was recovered from a woman aged 30 to 39 who had recovered from COVID-19.

CDR3 coding DNA: TGTGCCGCCCGGGACAGGGATAATTCACCCCTCCACTTT. It specifies CAARDRDNSPLHF. The chain couples TRBV10-3 to TRBJ1-6; 9 bases map to TRBD1. This CDR3 is built from 13 residues. V lost 11 bases, J lost 5 bases, and 4 bases stayed unmatched. The germline V gene has CDR1 ENHRY and CDR2 SYGVKD.